Presented here are 31 T cell receptor beta chains from one specimen sequenced in a study of T cell responses to AZD1222 COVID-19 vaccine. Profiling relied on immunoSEQ multiplex PCR, and the TCRdb table lists in-frame clones only, not all of them. The sample has 150,000 to 200,000 clones, roughly 92% seen once. The sequencing used peripheral blood, collected on day 0 of AZD1222 vaccination. The receptors come from an adult in good health.

This clone was detected only a few times. DNA for the CDR3: TGTGCCAGCAGTCGCTATCTGAACACTGAAGCTTTCTTT. Translated, it gives CASSRYLNTEAFF. J is TRBJ1-1 and V is TRBV6-5; unclear D gene. The CDR3 runs to 13 residues. Trimming pared 5 bases from V and 0 bases from J, leaving 7 bases between. Per the germline V gene, CDR1 is MNHEY and CDR2 is SVGAGI.

The chain links TRBV11-3 to TRBJ1-1; the D gene is possibly TRBD1 (6 bases). Trimming took 3 bases from V and 4 from J, leaving 9 bases between them. This CDR3 comprises 13 residues. CDR1 and CDR2 from the germline V gene are SGHNT and YENEEA. The CDR3 protein is CASSLEGGTEAFF. CDR3 coding DNA: TGTGCCAGCAGCTTGGAGGGGGGCACTGAAGCTTTCTTT.

This clone has only one observation. V usage is TRBV6-2 or TRBV6-3 and J usage is TRBJ2-3; no definite D call. The CDR3 sequence is 13 residues long. V lost 6 bases, J lost 4 bases, and 11 bases lay in between. Germline-derived CDR1 and CDR2 are MNHEY and SVGEGT. The CDR3 is CASSLGPSDTQYF. Here the CDR3 DNA reads TGTGCCAGCAGCCTCGGACCCTCAGATACGCAGTATTTT.

The chain employs TRBV6-5 and TRBJ2-2; TRBD2 is a possible D gene (5 bases). This CDR3 is built from 12 residues. In germline, CDR1 is MNHEY, CDR2 SVGAGI. V was clipped by 6 bases and J by 6 bases, with 8 bases between them. CDR3 region: CASRTEAGELFF. DNA for the CDR3: TGTGCCAGCAGGACGGAGGCCGGGGAGCTGTTTTTT.

The chain is built from TRBV5-1 and TRBJ2-4, with 13 bases aligning to TRBD2. V was clipped by 0 bases and J by 9 bases; unmatched bases: 6. The CDR3 loop spans 16 amino acids. Germline CDR1 and CDR2: SGHRS and YFSETQ. The CDR3 protein is CASSLGYGTSGVIQYF. The CDR3 DNA sequence: TGCGCCAGCAGCTTGGGGTACGGGACTAGCGGGGTCATTCAGTACTTC.

V gene TRBV7-9 combines with J gene TRBJ1-3; 9 bases fit TRBD1. The CDR3 loop spans 15 amino acids. J was trimmed by 1 base and V by 5 bases; bases with no gene match: 3. CDR1 is SEHNR, CDR2 FQNEAQ, per germline (reference sequence). The CDR3 sequence: CASSATGGSGNTIYF. The CDR3 nucleotides read TGTGCCAGCAGCGCGACAGGGGGGTCTGGAAACACCATATATTTT.

CDR3 bases: TGCGCCAGCAGCACATCGGACAGGTTGGAAGAAAAACTGTTTTTT. This translates into CASSTSDRLEEKLFF. The chain combines TRBV5-1 with TRBJ1-4; 7 nucleotides align to TRBD1. The germline CDR1 and CDR2 sequences are SGHRS and YFSETQ. The CDR3 length is 15 residues. Trimming cost V 4 bases and J 8 bases; bases outside gene matches: 11.

This chain links TRBV19 with TRBJ2-1, with unresolved D. CDR1 and CDR2 (germline): LNHDA, SQIVND (reference sequence). Trimming stripped 3 bases from V and 3 bases from J, with 12 bases between. This CDR3 has 15 amino acids. The CDR3 DNA is TGTGCCAGTAGTATTTCCTCATGGTACTACAATGAGCAGTTCTTC. Translated, it gives CASSISSWYYNEQFF.

The rearrangement links TRBV10-3 to TRBJ1-1; TRBD1 is a possible D gene (5 bases). CDR3 length: 15 amino acids. Trimming took off 0 bases at V and 1 base at J, with 9 bases between the two ends. The germline CDR1 and CDR2 sequences are ENHRY and SYGVKD. CDR3 sequence reads: CAISESEGRNTEAFF. CDR3 nucleotide sequence: TGTGCCATCAGTGAGTCGGAGGGACGGAACACTGAAGCTTTCTTT.

The chain combines TRBV3-1 (or the pseudogene TRBV3-2) with TRBJ1-1; maybe TRBD1 (6 bases). Per germline, CDR1 LGHDT and CDR2 YNNKEL (reference sequence). Trimming shortened V by 1 base and J by 8 bases, and 11 bases separated the two germline ends. The length of the CDR3 is 13 residues. CDR3 sequence (DNA): TGTGCCAGCAGCCAAGTTGGACAGATCGAAGCTTTCTTT. Its translation is CASSQVGQIEAFF.

This clone was recorded a few times. V gene TRBV30 combines with J gene TRBJ2-7; D is possibly TRBD1 or TRBD2 (5 bases each). CDR1 and CDR2 from the germline V gene are GTSNPN and SVGIG (reference sequence). The CDR3 totals 14 residues. V was shortened by 2 bases and J by 3 bases, with 14 bases between the two germline ends. The chain's CDR3 is CAWSPGRLIYEQYF. The CDR3 DNA follows: TGTGCCTGGAGTCCGGGACGGCTTATCTACGAGCAGTACTTC.

The V gene is TRBV6-5, the J gene TRBJ1-2, with a weak D call TRBD1 (5 bases). The V end was cut by 6 bases, the J end by 8 bases, with 19 bases between. Looked up from germline, CDR1 is MNHEY and CDR2 is SVGAGI. This CDR3 is built from 14 residues. CDR3: CASSPTLRRDGYTF. The CDR3 coding sequence is TGTGCCAGCAGCCCCACACTTAGGAGGGACGGCTACACCTTC.

V and J are TRBV6-5 and TRBJ1-6; maybe TRBD1 (5 bases). Trimming took off 5 bases at V and 7 bases at J, with 12 bases between the two ends. CDR3 length: 14 residues. CDR1 and CDR2 (germline): MNHEY, SVGAGI. CDR3 in DNA: TGTGCCAGCAGTACCGGGACGGTGAATTCACCCCTCCACTTT. It translates to CASSTGTVNSPLHF.

The CDR3 spells CASSLGQGSEKLFF. The CDR3 nucleotides are TGTGCCAGCAGTTTGGGACAGGGAAGTGAAAAACTGTTTTTT. V is TRBV28 and J is TRBJ1-4, with TRBD1 identical over 9 bases. The CDR3 runs to 14 residues. CDR1 and CDR2 (germline): MDHEN, SYDVKM. V was pared by 3 bases and J by 7 bases, with 3 bases of the junction left unmatched.

V gene TRBV6-5 combines with J gene TRBJ2-2; TRBD1 agrees at 7 bases. Germline loops: CDR1 MNHEY, CDR2 SVGAGI. V was clipped by 2 bases and J by 3 bases; unmatched bases: 6. The length of the CDR3 is 16 residues. Here the CDR3 reads CASSYLRDSHTGELFF. As DNA, the CDR3 is TGTGCCAGCAGTTACCTCCGGGACAGTCACACCGGGGAGCTGTTTTTT.

The genes are TRBV11-3 and TRBJ2-2; D uncertain. Germline assignment: CDR1 SGHNT and CDR2 YENEEA. The CDR3 sequence is 14 residues long. Trimming pared 5 bases from V and 3 bases from J, leaving 10 bases between. CDR3 in DNA: TGTGCCAGCAGCCAGAACACCTACACCGGGGAGCTGTTTTTT. Encoded protein: CASSQNTYTGELFF.

The chain uses TRBV5-4 and TRBJ2-1, with 10 positions matching TRBD2. CDR1 and CDR2 from the germline V gene are SGHNT and YYREEE (reference sequence). Germline trimming cut 4 bases from V and 0 bases from J; bases unmatched to any gene: 7. The CDR3 is 17 amino acids. The CDR3 here is CASSTWTSGFSYNEQFF. The CDR3, as DNA: TGTGCCAGCAGCACGTGGACTAGCGGTTTCTCCTACAATGAGCAGTTCTTC.

CDR3 bases: TGTGCCAGCTCCTCCGTAAGTGGGACTGAAGCTTTCTTT. Translation gives CASSSVSGTEAFF. This sequence joins TRBV18 and TRBJ1-1; D not resolved. The V gene's germline CDR1 is KGHSH and CDR2 LQKENI. The germline V and J ends were trimmed by 6 bases and 5 bases, with 13 bases remaining between them. This CDR3 spans 13 amino acids.

V gene TRBV2 combines with J gene TRBJ1-1; maybe TRBD1 (6 bases). V lost 4 bases and J 4 bases, leaving 10 bases between the germline ends. Germline V lookup: CDR1 SNHLY, CDR2 FYNNEI. This CDR3 has 13 amino acids. CDR3 amino acids: CASSATGGTEAFF. CDR3 nucleotide sequence: TGTGCCAGCAGTGCGACAGGTGGCACTGAAGCTTTCTTT.

The V call is TRBV19, the J call TRBJ2-1; 12 nucleotides line up with TRBD2. The germline V gene encodes CDR1 LNHDA and CDR2 SQIVND (reference sequence). J gave up 4 bases and V 5 bases, and 0 bases lay outside the gene matches. There are 14 residues in the CDR3. CDR3 nucleotides: TGTGCCAGTAGTGGACTAGCGGGGTACAATGAGCAGTTCTTC. Its translation is CASSGLAGYNEQFF.

The chain is built from TRBV5-1 and TRBJ2-5; 14 nucleotides agree with TRBD2. The CDR3 sequence is 16 residues long. Per the germline V gene, CDR1 is SGHRS and CDR2 is YFSETQ. V shed 4 bases, J shed 4 bases, and the junction held 6 bases outside the gene matches. CDR3 DNA: TGCGCCAGCAGCCAGACTAGCGGGAGGGCCAGAGAGACCCAGTACTTC. Residues: CASSQTSGRARETQYF.

The CDR3 here is CAISPGTSGGGSTDTQYF. The CDR3 DNA sequence: TGTGCCATCAGCCCGGGGACTAGCGGGGGGGGTAGCACAGATACGCAGTATTTT. The rearrangement uses TRBV10-3 and TRBJ2-3, with TRBD2 matching over 16 bases. Germline trimming cut 6 bases from V and 0 bases from J; bases unmatched to any gene: 6. Germline V gives CDR1 ENHRY, CDR2 SYGVKD. This CDR3 is built from 18 residues.

The V gene is TRBV5-4, the J gene TRBJ2-2; 7 bases line up with TRBD2. Germline trimming cut 0 bases from V and 6 bases from J; bases unmatched to any gene: 5. There are 15 residues in the CDR3. In germline, CDR1 is SGHNT, CDR2 YYREEE (reference sequence). CDR3 DNA: TGTGCCAGCAGCTTGGGACTAGCAGGTCCCGGGGAGCTGTTTTTT. The encoded protein is CASSLGLAGPGELFF.

The chain has TRBV18 and TRBJ2-3, with D possibly being TRBD2 (5 bases). Looked up from germline, CDR1 is KGHSH and CDR2 is LQKENI. The length of the CDR3 is 14 residues. Trimming pared 3 bases from V and 7 bases from J, leaving 14 bases between. CDR3 amino acids: CASSPPGVGYTQYF. The CDR3, as DNA: TGTGCCAGCTCACCCCCCGGGGTGGGGTATACGCAGTATTTT.

This chain connects TRBV2 to TRBJ1-2; TRBD1 agrees at 7 bases. Germline CDR1 and CDR2: SNHLY and FYNNEI. The CDR3 spans 12 residues. J lost 7 bases, V lost 6 bases, and 5 bases had no gene match. The CDR3 here is CASSRTGVGYTF. The DNA of the CDR3 is TGTGCCAGCAGCCGTACAGGGGTTGGCTACACCTTC.

V gene TRBV10-1 combines with J gene TRBJ1-2, with unresolved D. CDR1 and CDR2 (germline): WNHNN, SYGVQD (reference sequence). The ends were cut back, 0 bases at V and 8 bases at J, with 13 bases in the middle. The CDR3 has 14 amino acids. As DNA, the CDR3 is TGCGCCAGCAGTGAGTCGTTCGGGGTCGGCGGCTACACCTTC. It yields the protein CASSESFGVGGYTF.

The V and J genes are TRBV6-5 and TRBJ2-1; TRBD2 might be the D (6 bases). Germline V CDR1 and CDR2: MNHEY, SVGAGI. V gave up 7 bases and J gave up 10 bases, with 11 bases separating them. CDR3 length equals 11 residues. The CDR3 here is CASNTGLEQFF. Here the CDR3 DNA reads TGTGCCAGCAATACGGGACTCGAGCAGTTCTTC.

The V call is TRBV19, the J call TRBJ2-1, with 15 bases aligning to TRBD2. V was clipped by 1 base and J by 0 bases; unmatched bases: 19. The CDR3 contains 24 residues. The germline V gene encodes CDR1 LNHDA and CDR2 SQIVND (reference sequence). CDR3 sequence (DNA): TGTGCCAGTAGTATAGGTAGGACTGACTGGGGGACTAGCGGGAGGAGGAGCTCCTACAATGAGCAGTTCTTC. It specifies CASSIGRTDWGTSGRRSSYNEQFF.

The V gene is TRBV7-9, the J gene TRBJ1-2, with a tentative D call TRBD1 (5 bases). This CDR3 has 12 residues. Trimming removed 5 bases from V and 4 bases from J, with 8 bases in between. CDR1 and CDR2 from the germline V gene are SEHNR and FQNEAQ (reference sequence). As DNA, the CDR3 is TGTGCCAGCAGCCGCGACAGCTATGGCTACACCTTC. Protein product: CASSRDSYGYTF.

About this clone: The junction departs from germline at one end; a sequencing error may be responsible. The chain links TRBV12-3 or TRBV12-4 to TRBJ2-2; perhaps D is TRBD1 or TRBD2 (7 bases each). This CDR3 region has 12 residues. This CDR3 reads CASSKPGGGLFF. The CDR3 DNA follows: TGTGCCAGCAGTAAACCAGGGGGGGGGCTGTTTTTT.

This clone came up once. V is TRBV5-1 and J is TRBJ2-7; 8 bases match TRBD1. This CDR3 comprises 16 residues. The V and J ends lost 0 bases and 2 bases, in that order; junction bases with no gene match: 7. Germline assignment: CDR1 SGHRS and CDR2 YFSETQ. The CDR3 DNA reads as TGCGCCAGCAGCTTGGAGGCAGGACAGGGTCCCTACGAGCAGTACTTC. Amino acids: CASSLEAGQGPYEQYF.